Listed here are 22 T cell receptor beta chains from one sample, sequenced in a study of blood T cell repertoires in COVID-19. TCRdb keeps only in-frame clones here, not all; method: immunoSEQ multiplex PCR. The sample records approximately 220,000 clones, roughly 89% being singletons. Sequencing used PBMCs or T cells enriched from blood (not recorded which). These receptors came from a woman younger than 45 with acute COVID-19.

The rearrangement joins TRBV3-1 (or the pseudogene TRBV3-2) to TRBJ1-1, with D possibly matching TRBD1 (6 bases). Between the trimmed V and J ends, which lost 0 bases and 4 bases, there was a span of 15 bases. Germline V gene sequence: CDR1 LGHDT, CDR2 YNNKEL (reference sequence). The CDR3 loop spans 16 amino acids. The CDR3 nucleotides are TGTGCCAGCAGCCAAGATCGGACAGCGACCGGCACTGAAGCTTTCTTT. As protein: CASSQDRTATGTEAFF.

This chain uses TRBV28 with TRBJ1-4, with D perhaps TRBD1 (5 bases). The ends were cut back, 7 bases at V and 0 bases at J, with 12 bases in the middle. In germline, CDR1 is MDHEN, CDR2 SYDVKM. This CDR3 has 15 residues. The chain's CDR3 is CASTHDSATNEKLFF. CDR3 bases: TGTGCCAGCACCCACGACAGTGCAACTAATGAAAAACTGTTTTTT.

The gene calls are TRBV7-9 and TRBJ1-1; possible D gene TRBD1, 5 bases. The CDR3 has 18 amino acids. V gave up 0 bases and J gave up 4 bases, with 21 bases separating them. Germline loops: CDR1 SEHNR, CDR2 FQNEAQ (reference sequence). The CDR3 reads CASSLASLVAGWGTEAFF. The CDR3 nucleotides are TGTGCCAGCAGCTTAGCGTCCTTAGTCGCAGGGTGGGGCACTGAAGCTTTCTTT. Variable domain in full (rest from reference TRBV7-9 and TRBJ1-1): DTGVSQNPRHKITKRGQNVTFRCDPISEHNRLYWYRQTLGQGPEFLTYFQNEAQLEKSRLLSDRFSAERPKGSFSTLEIQRTEQGDSAMYLCASSLASLVAGWGTEAFFGQGTRLTVV.

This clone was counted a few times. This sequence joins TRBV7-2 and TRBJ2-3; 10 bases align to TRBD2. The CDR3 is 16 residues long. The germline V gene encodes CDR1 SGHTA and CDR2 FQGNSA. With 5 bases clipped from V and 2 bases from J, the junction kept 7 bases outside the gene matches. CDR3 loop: CASSTRTSGLTDTQYF. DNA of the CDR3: TGTGCCAGCAGCACCCGGACTAGCGGCCTCACAGATACGCAGTATTTT.

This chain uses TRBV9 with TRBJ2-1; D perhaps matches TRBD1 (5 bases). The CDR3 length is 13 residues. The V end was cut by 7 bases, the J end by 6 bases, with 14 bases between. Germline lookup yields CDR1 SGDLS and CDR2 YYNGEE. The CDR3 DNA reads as TGTGCCAGCGACGAAGGGCAGGGCAATGAGCAGTTCTTC. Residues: CASDEGQGNEQFF.

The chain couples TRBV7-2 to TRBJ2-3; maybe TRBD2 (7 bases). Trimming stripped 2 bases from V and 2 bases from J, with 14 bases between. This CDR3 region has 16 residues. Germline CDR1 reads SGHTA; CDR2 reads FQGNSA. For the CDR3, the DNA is TGTGCCAGCAGCTTATTACGCGGGGGCCCCACAGATACGCAGTATTTT. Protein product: CASSLLRGGPTDTQYF. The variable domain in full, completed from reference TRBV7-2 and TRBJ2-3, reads GAGVSQSPSNKVTEKGKDVELRCDPISGHTALYWYRQSLGQGLEFLIYFQGNSAPDKSGLPSDRFSAERTGGSVSTLTIQRTQQEDSAVYLCASSLLRGGPTDTQYFGPGTRLTVL.

The CDR3 loop is CASSDWIRDLLFFPTDTQYF. DNA of the CDR3: TGTGCCAGTAGCGATTGGATCCGGGACTTGCTCTTCTTTCCCACAGATACGCAGTATTTT. This chain joins TRBV19 and TRBJ2-3; D is perhaps TRBD2 (6 bases). V was trimmed by 6 bases and J by 2 bases, leaving 30 bases between them. The CDR3 extends over 20 amino acids. Germline CDR1 reads LNHDA; CDR2 reads SQIVND (reference sequence).

The CDR3 loop reads CASSRGSDFTGELFF. CDR3 nucleotide sequence: TGTGCCAGTAGTCGAGGGAGTGACTTCACCGGGGAGCTGTTTTTT. V and J are TRBV19 and TRBJ2-2; possible D gene TRBD2, 5 bases. CDR3 length: 15 residues. Germline V CDR1 and CDR2: LNHDA, SQIVND (reference sequence). Trimming took off 5 bases at V and 4 bases at J, with 14 bases between the two ends.

The CDR3 nucleotides read TGTACAAAAAAGCGTAAGATACTAGGCCCAGATACGCAGTATTTT. Translated: CTKKRKILGPDTQYF. The chain recombines TRBV9 with TRBJ2-3; tentatively, D is TRBD2 (5 bases). Germline lookup yields CDR1 SGDLS and CDR2 YYNGEE. The CDR3 spans 15 residues.

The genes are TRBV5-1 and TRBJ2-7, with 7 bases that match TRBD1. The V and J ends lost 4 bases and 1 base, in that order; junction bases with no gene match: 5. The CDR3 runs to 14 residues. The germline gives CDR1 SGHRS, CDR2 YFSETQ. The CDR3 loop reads CASSDRQGSYEQYF. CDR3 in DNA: TGCGCCAGCAGCGATCGACAGGGATCCTACGAGCAGTACTTC.

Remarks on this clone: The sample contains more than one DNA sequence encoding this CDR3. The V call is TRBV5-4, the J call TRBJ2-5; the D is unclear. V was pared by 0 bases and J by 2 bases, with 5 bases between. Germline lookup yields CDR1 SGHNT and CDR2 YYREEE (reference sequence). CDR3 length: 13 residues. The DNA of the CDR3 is TGTGCCAGCAGCTTGGCCAGTCAAGAGACCCAGTACTTC. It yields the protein CASSLASQETQYF.

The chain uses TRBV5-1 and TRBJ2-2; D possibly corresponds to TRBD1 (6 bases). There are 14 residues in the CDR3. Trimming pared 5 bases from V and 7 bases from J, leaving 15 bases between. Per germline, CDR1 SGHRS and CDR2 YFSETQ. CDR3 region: CASRGHRVVGELFF. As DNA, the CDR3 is TGCGCCAGCAGAGGTCACAGGGTCGTCGGGGAGCTGTTTTTT.

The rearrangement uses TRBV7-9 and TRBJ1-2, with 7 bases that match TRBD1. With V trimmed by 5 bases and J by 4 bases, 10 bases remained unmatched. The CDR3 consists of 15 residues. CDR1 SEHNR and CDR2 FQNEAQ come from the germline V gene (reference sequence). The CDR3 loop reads CASSLSEGAGYGYTF. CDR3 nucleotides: TGTGCCAGCAGCCTGAGTGAGGGGGCAGGCTATGGCTACACCTTC. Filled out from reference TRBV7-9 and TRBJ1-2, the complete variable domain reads DTGVSQNPRHKITKRGQNVTFRCDPISEHNRLYWYRQTLGQGPEFLTYFQNEAQLEKSRLLSDRFSAERPKGSFSTLEIQRTEQGDSAMYLCASSLSEGAGYGYTFGSGTRLTVV.

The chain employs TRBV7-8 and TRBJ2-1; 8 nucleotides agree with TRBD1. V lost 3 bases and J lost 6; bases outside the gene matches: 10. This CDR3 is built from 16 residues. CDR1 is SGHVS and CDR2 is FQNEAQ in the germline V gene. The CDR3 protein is CASSLIGQGRGNEQFF. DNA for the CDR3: TGTGCCAGCAGCTTGATCGGACAGGGACGAGGCAATGAGCAGTTCTTC.

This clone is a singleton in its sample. The CDR3 protein is CASRKSGEDTQYF. CDR3 in DNA: TGTGCTAGTAGAAAGAGCGGGGAAGATACGCAGTATTTT. The chain uses TRBV12-5 and TRBJ2-3; the match to TRBD2 covers 7 bases. The CDR3 totals 13 residues. Per the germline V gene, CDR1 is LGHNT and CDR2 is FRNRAP. With V trimmed by 8 bases and J by 5 bases, 7 bases remained unmatched. The variable domain in full, completed from reference TRBV12-5 and TRBJ2-3, reads DARVTQTPRHKVTEMGQEVTMRCQPILGHNTVFWYRQTMMQGLELLAYFRNRAPLDDSGMPKDRFSAEMPDATLATLKIQPSEPRDSAVYFCASRKSGEDTQYFGPGTRLTVL.

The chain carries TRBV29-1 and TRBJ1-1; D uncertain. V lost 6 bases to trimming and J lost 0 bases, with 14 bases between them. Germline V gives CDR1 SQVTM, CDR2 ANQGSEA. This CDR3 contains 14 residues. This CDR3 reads CSVLEVYLNTEAFF. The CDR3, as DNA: TGCAGCGTCCTTGAGGTATATCTGAACACTGAAGCTTTCTTT. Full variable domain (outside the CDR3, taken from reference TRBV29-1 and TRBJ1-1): SAVISQKPSRDICQRGTSLTIQCQVDSQVTMMFWYRQQPGQSLTLIATANQGSEATYESGFVIDKFPISRPNLTFSTLTVSNMSPEDSSIYLCSVLEVYLNTEAFFGQGTRLTVV.

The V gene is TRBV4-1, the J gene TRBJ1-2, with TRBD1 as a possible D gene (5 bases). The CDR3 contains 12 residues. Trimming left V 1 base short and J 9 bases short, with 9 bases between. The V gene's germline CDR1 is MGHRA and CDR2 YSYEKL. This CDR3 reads CASSQVTGSYTF. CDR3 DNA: TGCGCCAGCAGCCAAGTTACAGGAAGCTACACCTTC.

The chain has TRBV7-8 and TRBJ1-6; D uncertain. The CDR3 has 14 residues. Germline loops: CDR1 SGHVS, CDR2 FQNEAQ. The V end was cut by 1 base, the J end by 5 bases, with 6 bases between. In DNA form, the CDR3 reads TGTGCCAGCAGCTTAGTGTCGGATAATTCACCCCTCCACTTT. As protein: CASSLVSDNSPLHF.

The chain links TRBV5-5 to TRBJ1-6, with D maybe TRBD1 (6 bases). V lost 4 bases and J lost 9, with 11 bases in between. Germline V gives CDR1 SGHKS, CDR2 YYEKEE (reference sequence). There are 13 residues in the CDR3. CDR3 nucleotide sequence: TGTGCCAGCAGCGGTAACAGGGCTTCACCCCTCCACTTT. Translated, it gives CASSGNRASPLHF. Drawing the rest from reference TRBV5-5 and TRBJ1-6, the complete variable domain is DAGVTQSPTHLIKTRGQQVTLRCSPISGHKSVSWYQQVLGQGPQFIFQYYEKEERGRGNFPDRFSARQFPNYSSELNVNALLLGDSALYLCASSGNRASPLHFGNGTRLTVT.

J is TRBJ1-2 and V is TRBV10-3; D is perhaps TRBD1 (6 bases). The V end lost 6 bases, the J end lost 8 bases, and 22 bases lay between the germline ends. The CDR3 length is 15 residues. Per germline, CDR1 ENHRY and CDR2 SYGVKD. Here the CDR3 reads CAIRPSNRDLRGYTF. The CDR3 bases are TGTGCCATCAGACCATCTAACAGGGACCTGAGGGGCTACACCTTC.

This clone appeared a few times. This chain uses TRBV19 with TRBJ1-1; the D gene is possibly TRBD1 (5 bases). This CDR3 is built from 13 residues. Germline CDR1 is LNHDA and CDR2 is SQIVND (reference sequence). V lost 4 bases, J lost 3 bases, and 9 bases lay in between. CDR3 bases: TGTGCCAGTAGTACAGGGATACACACTGAAGCTTTCTTT. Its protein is CASSTGIHTEAFF.

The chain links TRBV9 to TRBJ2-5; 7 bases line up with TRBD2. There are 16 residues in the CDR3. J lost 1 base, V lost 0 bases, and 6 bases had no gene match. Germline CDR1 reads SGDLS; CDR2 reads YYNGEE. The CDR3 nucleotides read TGTGCCAGCAGCGTAGCCGGTAGCGGGCTCCAAGAGACCCAGTACTTC. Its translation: CASSVAGSGLQETQYF. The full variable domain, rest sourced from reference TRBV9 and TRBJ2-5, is DSGVTQTPKHLITATGQRVTLRCSPRSGDLSVYWYQQSLDQGLQFLIQYYNGEERAKGNILERFSAQQFPDLHSELNLSSLELGDSALYFCASSVAGSGLQETQYFGPGTRLLVL.